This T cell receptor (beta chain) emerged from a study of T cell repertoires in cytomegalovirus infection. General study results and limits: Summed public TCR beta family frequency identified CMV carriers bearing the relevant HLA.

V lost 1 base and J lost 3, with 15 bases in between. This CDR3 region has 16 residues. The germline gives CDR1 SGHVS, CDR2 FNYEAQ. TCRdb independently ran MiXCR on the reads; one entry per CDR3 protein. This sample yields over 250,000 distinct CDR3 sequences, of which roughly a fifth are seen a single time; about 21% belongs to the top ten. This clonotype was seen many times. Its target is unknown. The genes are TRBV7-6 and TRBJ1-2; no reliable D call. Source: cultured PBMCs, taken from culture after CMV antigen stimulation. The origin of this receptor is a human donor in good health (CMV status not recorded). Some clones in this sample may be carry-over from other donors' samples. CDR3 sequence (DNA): TGTGCCAGCAGCTTAGGACCACGCGGCAGCTACTATGGCTACACCTTC. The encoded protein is CASSLGPRGSYYGYTF.